Listed here are 18 T cell receptor beta chains from one sample, sequenced in a study of shared clonotypes between healthy human individuals. Using immunoSEQ multiplex PCR, the repertoire was profiled, and TCRdb retains in-frame clones only, with some absent. The sample carries hundreds of thousands of clones, over 65% recorded once. Sample: memory CD4+ T cells sorted from blood. Subset noted: CD45RA-negative fraction. The receptor source for this set is a woman in her thirties in good health.

This clone was seen once. The DNA of the CDR3 is TGTGCCATCAGTGAGTCAGGGGACACTGAAGCTTTCTTT. It codes for CAISESGDTEAFF. V is TRBV10-3 and J is TRBJ1-1; perhaps TRBD1 as D (5 bases). The V gene lost 0 bases and the J gene lost 3 bases, with 5 bases spanning the gap. Germline V lookup: CDR1 ENHRY, CDR2 SYGVKD. The CDR3 loop spans 13 amino acids.

The chain is built from TRBV5-4 and TRBJ2-5; D tentatively fits TRBD1 or TRBD2 (5 bases each). The V gene lost 3 bases and the J gene lost 5 bases, with 14 bases spanning the gap. The CDR3 extends over 14 amino acids. Germline CDR1 and CDR2: SGHNT and YYREEE (reference sequence). CDR3 residues: CASSSPRGEETQYF. In DNA form, the CDR3 reads TGTGCCAGCAGCTCCCCGAGGGGTGAGGAGACCCAGTACTTC.

The chain has TRBV19 and TRBJ2-2, with D unclear. This CDR3 contains 14 residues. The germline V and J ends were trimmed by 7 bases and 4 bases, with 13 bases remaining between them. Germline V gene lookup returns CDR1 LNHDA and CDR2 SQIVND (reference sequence). The CDR3, as DNA: TGTGCCAGTAAGACCGTTTCGTCCACCGGGGAGCTGTTTTTT. Amino acid sequence: CASKTVSSTGELFF.

The chain carries TRBV19 and TRBJ2-1; unclear D gene. V lost 2 bases and J 5 bases, leaving 10 bases between the germline ends. The germline V gene encodes CDR1 LNHDA and CDR2 SQIVND (reference sequence). The CDR3 spans 14 residues. CDR3 in amino acids: CASSISHYHNEQFF. The CDR3 coding sequence is TGTGCCAGTAGTATATCGCATTACCACAATGAGCAGTTCTTC.

V usage is TRBV19 and J usage is TRBJ1-3; D gene uncertain. The germline V and J ends were trimmed by 5 bases and 2 bases, with 10 bases remaining between them. CDR3 length equals 14 residues. CDR1 LNHDA and CDR2 SQIVND come from the germline V gene (reference sequence). The DNA for the CDR3 is TGTGCCAGTAGTCTAACGTTCGCTGGAAACACCATATATTTT. Protein product: CASSLTFAGNTIYF.

The J gene is TRBJ2-1, the V gene TRBV19, with TRBD2 matching over 10 bases. There are 17 residues in the CDR3. From germline, CDR1 is LNHDA and CDR2 SQIVND (reference sequence). The ends lost 4 bases at V and 0 bases at J; junction bases unmatched: 6. The CDR3, as DNA: TGTGCCAGTAGTAGACCAGCGGGAGGGCCCTCCTACAATGAGCAGTTCTTC. The encoded protein is CASSRPAGGPSYNEQFF.

The chain has TRBV19 and TRBJ2-7; 7 nucleotides match TRBD1. The CDR3 spans 14 residues. Losses at the gene ends were 4 bases for V and 3 bases for J; bases not matched to a gene: 6. In germline, CDR1 is LNHDA, CDR2 SQIVND (reference sequence). The CDR3, as DNA: TGTGCCAGTAGTACCCCGGGACAGATCTACGAGCAGTACTTC. Translation gives CASSTPGQIYEQYF.

The chain has TRBV2 and TRBJ1-5; D perhaps matches TRBD1 (5 bases). The CDR3 has 14 residues. Trimming left V 6 bases short and J 1 base short, with 10 bases between. Germline V gives CDR1 SNHLY, CDR2 FYNNEI. In DNA form, the CDR3 reads TGTGCCAGCAGCCGGAGGGACAGCAATCAGCCCCAGCATTTT. Translating it yields CASSRRDSNQPQHF.

V usage is TRBV9 and J usage is TRBJ2-3; TRBD2 aligns across 8 bases. Germline values: CDR1 SGDLS, CDR2 YYNGEE. The CDR3 has 14 amino acids. V trimming: 4 bases; J trimming: 5 bases; junction bases outside the gene matches: 6. For the CDR3, the DNA is TGTGCCAGCAGCATCTTAGCGGGACTAGATACGCAGTATTTT. Encoded protein: CASSILAGLDTQYF. Looking up the rest from reference TRBV9 and TRBJ2-3 gives the full variable domain: DSGVTQTPKHLITATGQRVTLRCSPRSGDLSVYWYQQSLDQGLQFLIQYYNGEERAKGNILERFSAQQFPDLHSELNLSSLELGDSALYFCASSILAGLDTQYFGPGTRLTVL.

The chain couples TRBV29-1 to TRBJ2-7; TRBD2 agrees at 11 bases. The CDR3 spans 14 residues. V was pared by 4 bases and J by 6 bases, with 8 bases of the junction left unmatched. Germline lookup yields CDR1 SQVTM and CDR2 ANQGSEA. The CDR3 DNA reads TGCAGCGTTGTCTCTACTAGCGGGAGCGGCGAGCAGTACTTC. It translates to CSVVSTSGSGEQYF.

This clone was seen only a few times. Other DNA sequences from this sample encode an identical CDR3 as well. V usage is TRBV5-8 and J usage is TRBJ1-1; D may be TRBD1 (5 bases). This CDR3 is 13 amino acids long. V was clipped by 2 bases and J by 6 bases, with 11 bases between them. Germline loops: CDR1 SGHTS, CDR2 YDEGEE. CDR3 loop: CASSLGQGPEAFF. For the CDR3, the DNA is TGTGCCAGCAGCTTAGGGCAGGGCCCTGAAGCTTTCTTT.

This clone has just a few counts. This chain joins TRBV7-8 and TRBJ2-5; 10 nucleotides align to TRBD1. The CDR3 has 15 amino acids. The germline gives CDR1 SGHVS, CDR2 FQNEAQ. Unmatched junction bases numbered 7, after V lost 5 bases and J lost 4 bases. The CDR3 sequence is CASSVTGGTGETQYF. The CDR3 bases are TGTGCCAGCAGCGTGACAGGGGGCACAGGAGAGACCCAGTACTTC.

A single count supports this clone. The gene calls are TRBV5-8 and TRBJ1-1; D unresolved. The germline gives CDR1 SGHTS, CDR2 YDEGEE. CDR3 size: 13 residues. Trimming took off 2 bases at V and 0 bases at J, with 5 bases between the two ends. The CDR3 reads CASSLILNTEAFF. The CDR3 bases are TGTGCCAGCAGCTTAATTTTGAACACTGAAGCTTTCTTT.

The V gene is TRBV10-3, the J gene TRBJ1-2; 9 bases agree with TRBD1. J lost 14 bases, V lost 8 bases, and 15 bases had no gene match. The length of the CDR3 is 13 residues. Germline V gives CDR1 ENHRY, CDR2 SYGVKD. For the CDR3, the DNA is TGTGCCATCTCCGAGGCCGGGACAGGGCGTAGGACCTTC. It yields the protein CAISEAGTGRRTF.

The chain has TRBV28 and TRBJ1-1, with a possible D match to TRBD1 (5 bases). The germline V gene has CDR1 MDHEN and CDR2 SYDVKM. This CDR3 is 12 amino acids long. The V end was cut by 6 bases, the J end by 9 bases, with 14 bases between. The CDR3 DNA is TGTGCCAGCAGCTTGCTCGAGGGGAAAGCTTTCTTT. Translating it yields CASSLLEGKAFF.

Worth noting for this clone: One base away lies a much larger clone, so this may be a sequencing read error. Other DNA sequences in this specimen translate into the identical CDR3. This rearrangement joins TRBV2 to TRBJ1-1; the D is unclear. CDR3 length: 12 residues. Trimming took 7 bases from V and 1 from J, leaving 7 bases between them. Germline V gene data show CDR1 as SNHLY and CDR2 as FYNNEI. The DNA of the CDR3 is TGTGCCAGCAATAGGGAGAACACTGAAGCTTTCTTT. This codes for CASNRENTEAFF.

J is TRBJ2-3 and V is TRBV7-2; D gene uncertain. The germline V gene has CDR1 SGHTA and CDR2 FQGNSA. The V gene lost 6 bases and the J gene lost 6 bases, with 13 bases spanning the gap. The CDR3 loop spans 13 amino acids. CDR3 in amino acids: CASRSSWTDTQYF. The CDR3 DNA is TGTGCCAGCAGATCATCCTGGACCGATACGCAGTATTTT.

The chain's CDR3 is CASSWGTSGRTDTQYF. The DNA of the CDR3 is TGTGCCAGCAGTTGGGGCACTAGCGGTCGCACAGATACGCAGTATTTT. The chain employs TRBV25-1 and TRBJ2-3; 8 positions match TRBD2. The length of the CDR3 is 16 residues. Germline V gene data show CDR1 as MGHDK and CDR2 as SYGVNS. V shed 5 bases and J 1 base; nucleotides not matched to a gene: 8.